Below, 20 T cell receptor beta chains from the same sample are listed, as sequenced in a study of blood T cell repertoires in COVID-19. Sequencing used immunoSEQ multiplex PCR; TCRdb keeps in-frame clones, though not all of them. The top ten clones hold approximately 5% of a sample with under 80,000 clones, 92% of them seen once. The sample was peripheral blood. Source of these receptors: a human donor in a cohort sampled during active COVID-19.

This CDR3 is CASSKGLTTDTQYF. Here the CDR3 DNA reads TGTGCCAGCAGCAAGGGACTAACTACAGATACGCAGTATTTT. This sequence joins TRBV6-5 and TRBJ2-3; TRBD2 matches at 7 bases. This CDR3 has 14 residues. The germline V gene encodes CDR1 MNHEY and CDR2 SVGAGI. Trimming removed 6 bases from V and 3 bases from J; junction bases left unmatched: 6.

This clone was picked up one time. The chain recombines TRBV11-2 with TRBJ2-7; TRBD1 might be the D (6 bases). Germline V CDR1 and CDR2: SGHAT, FQNNGV. There are 13 residues in the CDR3. The germline V and J ends were trimmed by 2 bases and 5 bases, with 10 bases remaining between them. This CDR3 is CASSLPGGHEQYF. The CDR3 region has the DNA TGTGCCAGCAGCTTACCTGGGGGCCACGAGCAGTACTTC.

This clone was detected a few times. This chain uses TRBV9 with TRBJ2-3; 7 nucleotides align to TRBD2. Germline values: CDR1 SGDLS, CDR2 YYNGEE. The CDR3 runs to 15 residues. V lost 1 base to trimming and J lost 3 bases; unmatched junction nucleotides: 5. This chain's CDR3 is CASSVSGRGTDTQYF. CDR3 DNA: TGTGCCAGCAGCGTAAGCGGGCGGGGGACAGATACGCAGTATTTT.

The chain uses TRBV7-9 and TRBJ2-3; 9 bases line up with TRBD2. This CDR3 comprises 15 residues. V was pared by 5 bases and J by 6 bases, with 9 bases of the junction left unmatched. Germline V gene sequence: CDR1 SEHNR, CDR2 FQNEAQ (reference sequence). CDR3 sequence reads: CASSPPGGRVDTQYF. The CDR3 DNA reads as TGTGCCAGCAGCCCCCCCGGCGGGAGGGTGGATACGCAGTATTTT.

The chain links TRBV21-1 to TRBJ2-2; the table's D call TRBD2 went unverified against the DNA. TRBV21-1 is shown as a pseudogene. The length of the CDR3 is 16 residues. DNA of the CDR3: TGTGCCAGCAGCAATGCGGGGGGAACGAACACCGGGGAGCTGTTTTTT. Translation gives CASSNAGGTNTGELFF.

The table lists this clone with a count of one. The V call is TRBV18, the J call TRBJ1-6; 9 bases match TRBD1. Germline V gives CDR1 KGHSH, CDR2 LQKENI. V shed 5 bases and J 10 bases; nucleotides not matched to a gene: 6. The CDR3 has 14 amino acids. CDR3 sequence reads: CASSSGQGGSPLHF. The CDR3 DNA sequence: TGTGCCAGCTCATCGGGACAGGGAGGGTCACCCCTCCACTTT. Full variable domain (outside the CDR3, taken from reference TRBV18 and TRBJ1-6): NAGVMQNPRHLVRRRGQEARLRCSPMKGHSHVYWYRQLPEEGLKFMVYLQKENIIDESGMPKERFSAEFPKEGPSILRIQQVVRGDSAAYFCASSSGQGGSPLHFGNGTRLTVT.

This chain joins TRBV11-2 and TRBJ2-2; D is undetermined. Trimming pared 2 bases from V and 4 bases from J, leaving 11 bases between. Germline CDR1 SGHAT, CDR2 FQNNGV. The CDR3 is 15 residues long. CDR3 residues: CASSLRGVSTGELFF. CDR3 nucleotides: TGTGCCAGCAGCTTACGTGGTGTCAGCACCGGGGAGCTGTTTTTT.

In this sample, this clone turned up once. The sample carries other DNA sequences with the same CDR3. The rearrangement joins TRBV18 to TRBJ1-4; D remains unclear. Per germline, CDR1 KGHSH and CDR2 LQKENI. The CDR3 is 14 amino acids. V was trimmed by 3 bases and J by 3 bases, leaving 8 bases between them. In DNA, the CDR3 is TGTGCCAGCTCACCGGCCGGGGCTAATGAAAAACTGTTTTTT. This encodes CASSPAGANEKLFF.

The CDR3 DNA reads TGTGCCATCAGTGAGTTCCTCGCCGGGACAGGGGGGGCCAACGTCCTGACTTTC. Protein product: CAISEFLAGTGGANVLTF. The chain joins TRBV10-3 to TRBJ2-6, with 9 bases fitting TRBD1. The CDR3 has 18 amino acids. Trimming at V came to 1 base and at J to 4 bases, leaving 8 bases not matched to a gene. Per germline, CDR1 ENHRY and CDR2 SYGVKD.

The chain is built from TRBV7-8 and TRBJ1-2; D possibly corresponds to TRBD1 (5 bases). Trimming stripped 5 bases from V and 4 bases from J, with 14 bases between. Germline V gene sequence: CDR1 SGHVS, CDR2 FQNEAQ. The CDR3 loop spans 14 amino acids. CDR3 in DNA: TGTGCCAGCAGCGTCTCGATAAGGGGCTATGGCTACACCTTC. Its protein is CASSVSIRGYGYTF.

The chain recombines TRBV7-3 with TRBJ2-1; 15 nucleotides agree with TRBD2. J lost 2 bases, V lost 5 bases, and 4 bases had no gene match. CDR3 length: 17 amino acids. Germline-derived CDR1 and CDR2 are SGHTA and FQGTGA. The CDR3 DNA sequence: TGTGCCAGCAGCGGAGGGACTAGCGGGGGGACCTACAATGAGCAGTTCTTC. It yields the protein CASSGGTSGGTYNEQFF.

V gene TRBV7-3 combines with J gene TRBJ1-1; D gene uncertain. The V gene lost 0 bases and the J gene lost 5 bases, with 7 bases spanning the gap. Germline CDR1 is SGHTA and CDR2 is FQGTGA. The CDR3 loop spans 13 amino acids. CDR3: CASSLTGETEAFF. The DNA for the CDR3 is TGTGCCAGCAGCTTAACGGGCGAAACTGAAGCTTTCTTT.

This chain joins TRBV2 and TRBJ2-5; D gene unclear. V was clipped by 6 bases and J by 4 bases, with 6 bases between them. CDR3 length: 11 residues. Germline CDR1 is SNHLY and CDR2 is FYNNEI. This CDR3 reads CASSQSETQYF. In DNA form, the CDR3 reads TGTGCCAGCAGCCAATCAGAGACCCAGTACTTC.

The chain employs TRBV7-8 and TRBJ2-1; TRBD2 matches at 9 bases. Per the germline V gene, CDR1 is SGHVS and CDR2 is FQNEAQ. This CDR3 has 16 amino acids. Trimming at V came to 0 bases and at J to 9 bases, leaving 9 bases not matched to a gene. Here the CDR3 reads CASSLAMAGGQGEQFF. In nucleotides, the CDR3 is TGTGCCAGCAGCTTAGCGATGGCGGGGGGGCAGGGTGAGCAGTTCTTC.

The chain joins TRBV7-9 to TRBJ1-2, with D tentatively TRBD1 (5 bases). CDR1 and CDR2 (germline): SEHNR, FQNEAQ (reference sequence). The V and J ends lost 3 bases and 2 bases respectively, with 13 bases between them. The CDR3 is made up of 15 amino acids. The CDR3 region is CASSFGQGGNYGYTF. The CDR3 DNA follows: TGTGCCAGCAGCTTTGGGCAGGGAGGAAACTATGGCTACACCTTC.

The chain is built from TRBV4-1 and TRBJ2-7; possibly TRBD1 for D (6 bases). CDR1 and CDR2 (germline): MGHRA, YSYEKL. CDR3 length equals 15 residues. The V end was cut by 1 base, the J end by 1 base, with 11 bases between. As DNA, the CDR3 is TGCGCCAGCAGCCAAGGTCAGGGGCAATCCTACGAGCAGTACTTC. The encoded protein is CASSQGQGQSYEQYF.

The rearrangement joins TRBV15 to TRBJ1-5; D call uncertain. The CDR3 runs to 13 residues. Germline V lookup: CDR1 LNHNV, CDR2 YYDKDF (reference sequence). V was clipped by 3 bases and J by 4 bases, with 7 bases between them. The CDR3 DNA reads TGTGCCACCAGCAGGGGCCTGAATCAGCCCCAGCATTTT. It translates to CATSRGLNQPQHF.

The chain employs TRBV18 and TRBJ2-7; possibly TRBD1 for D (6 bases). Germline CDR1 reads KGHSH; CDR2 reads LQKENI. V lost 3 bases, J lost 2 bases, and 14 bases lay in between. The CDR3 has 15 amino acids. The CDR3 coding sequence is TGTGCCAGCTCACCGGGCAGGGGCCATCCCTACGAGCAGTACTTC. Translated, it gives CASSPGRGHPYEQYF.

The CDR3 bases are TGTGCCAGCAGCTTAAAGGGGCCCTACGAGCAGTACTTC. Encoded protein: CASSLKGPYEQYF. The V call is TRBV7-2, the J call TRBJ2-7, with TRBD1 as a possible D gene (5 bases). Per the germline V gene, CDR1 is SGHTA and CDR2 is FQGNSA. The CDR3 contains 13 residues. V gave up 2 bases and J gave up 2 bases, with 7 bases separating them.

The chain uses TRBV7-2 and TRBJ2-4, with a tentative D call TRBD2 (7 bases). Germline values: CDR1 SGHTA, CDR2 FQGNSA. The CDR3 sequence is 17 residues long. V lost 5 bases, J lost 1 base, and 18 bases lay in between. The chain's CDR3 is CASSVGGAGVAKNIQYF. The CDR3 DNA is TGTGCCAGCAGCGTGGGGGGGGCGGGAGTCGCCAAAAACATTCAGTACTTC.